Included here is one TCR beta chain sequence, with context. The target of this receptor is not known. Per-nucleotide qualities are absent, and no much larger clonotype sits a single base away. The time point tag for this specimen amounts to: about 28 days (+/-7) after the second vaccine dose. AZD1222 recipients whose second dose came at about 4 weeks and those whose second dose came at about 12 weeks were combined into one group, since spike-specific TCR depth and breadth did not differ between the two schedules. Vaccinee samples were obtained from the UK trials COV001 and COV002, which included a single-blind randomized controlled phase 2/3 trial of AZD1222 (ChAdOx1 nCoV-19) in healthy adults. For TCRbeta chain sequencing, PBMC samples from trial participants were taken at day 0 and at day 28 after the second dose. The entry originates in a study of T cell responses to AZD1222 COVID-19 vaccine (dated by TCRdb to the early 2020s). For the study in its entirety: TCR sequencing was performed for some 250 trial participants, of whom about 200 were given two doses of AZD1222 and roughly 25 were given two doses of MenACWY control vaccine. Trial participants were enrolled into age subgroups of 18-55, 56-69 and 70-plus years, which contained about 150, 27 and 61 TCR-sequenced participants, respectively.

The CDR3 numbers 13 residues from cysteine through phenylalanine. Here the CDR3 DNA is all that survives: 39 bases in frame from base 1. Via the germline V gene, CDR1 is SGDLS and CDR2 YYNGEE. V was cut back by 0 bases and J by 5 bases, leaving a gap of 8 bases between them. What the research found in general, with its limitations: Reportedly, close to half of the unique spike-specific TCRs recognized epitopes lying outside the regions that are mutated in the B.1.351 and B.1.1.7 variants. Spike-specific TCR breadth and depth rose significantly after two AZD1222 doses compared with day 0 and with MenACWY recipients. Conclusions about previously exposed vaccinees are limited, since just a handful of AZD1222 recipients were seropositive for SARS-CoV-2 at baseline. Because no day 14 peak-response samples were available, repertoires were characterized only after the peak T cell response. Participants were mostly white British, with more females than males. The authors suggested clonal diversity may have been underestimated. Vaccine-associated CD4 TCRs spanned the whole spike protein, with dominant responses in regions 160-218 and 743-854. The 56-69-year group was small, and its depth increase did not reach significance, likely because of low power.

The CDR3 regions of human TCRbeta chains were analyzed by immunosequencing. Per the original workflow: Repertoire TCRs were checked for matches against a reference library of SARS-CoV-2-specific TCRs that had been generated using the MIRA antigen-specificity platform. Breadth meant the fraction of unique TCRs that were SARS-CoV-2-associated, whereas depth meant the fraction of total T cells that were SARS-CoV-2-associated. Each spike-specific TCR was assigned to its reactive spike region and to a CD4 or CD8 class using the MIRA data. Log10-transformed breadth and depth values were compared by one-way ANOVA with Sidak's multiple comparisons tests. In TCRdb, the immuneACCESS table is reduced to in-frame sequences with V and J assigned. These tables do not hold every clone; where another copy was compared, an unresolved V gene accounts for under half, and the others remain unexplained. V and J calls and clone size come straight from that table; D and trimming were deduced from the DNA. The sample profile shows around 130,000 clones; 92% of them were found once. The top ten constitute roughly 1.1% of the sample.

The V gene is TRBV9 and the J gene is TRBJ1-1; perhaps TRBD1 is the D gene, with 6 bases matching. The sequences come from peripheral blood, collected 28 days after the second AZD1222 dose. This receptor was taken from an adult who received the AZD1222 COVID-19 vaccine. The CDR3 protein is CASSVVQGTEAFF. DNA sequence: TGTGCCAGCAGCGTAGTCCAGGGGACTGAAGCTTTCTTT. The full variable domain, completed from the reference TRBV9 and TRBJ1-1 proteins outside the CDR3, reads DSGVTQTPKHLITATGQRVTLRCSPRSGDLSVYWYQQSLDQGLQFLIQYYNGEERAKGNILERFSAQQFPDLHSELNLSSLELGDSALYFCASSVVQGTEAFFGQGTRLTVV.